These T cell receptor beta chains were read from a single sample in a study of T cell responses to AZD1222 COVID-19 vaccine. Assay: immunoSEQ multiplex PCR; the TCRdb copy retains only in-frame clones and omits some. The sample carries 54,000 or so clones, around nine tenths recorded once. This specimen consisted of peripheral blood, obtained on day 0 of AZD1222 vaccination. The receptors were sampled from an adult in good health. The conserved cysteine and the conserved F or W are not part of the CDR3 here. Each record gives: CDR3 protein, clone size, V gene. Not every row has a clone size; where given, it reads once, few, many or a size class.

ASSLGDLLDNYGYT	few	TRBV19
ASSLEPRKDNSPLH	NA	TRBV5-1
ASSLDTVGLDGYT	NA	TRBV5-1
ASSLLGDQPQH	NA	TRBV7-3
ATSTRDRNTGELF	once	TRBV15
ASSRWAKTGGNYEQY	NA	TRBV5-8
ASSQATGGESQETQY	NA	TRBV3-1/TRBV3-2
ASSPPSRYNEQF	NA	TRBV18
ASSRKMDRGDEKLF	once	TRBV4-1
ASGDPGRWSLEQY	NA	TRBV6-5
ASSSDGSYNEQF	NA	TRBV5-1
AWSQTAVNIQY	NA	TRBV30
ASSKDRFEQY	NA	TRBV5-5
ASSLEGDGYT	NA	TRBV5-1